A single TCR beta chain is shown here with its context. The antigen is unknown. The sample is drawn from a study of OX40 agonist ivuxolimab in advanced cancers. Study details: The dose-escalation group included hepatocellular carcinoma, melanoma, renal cell carcinoma and head and neck cancer.

Measured with immunoSEQ multiplex PCR; TCRdb has only the in-frame clones, and not every one. The table has some 6,500 clones, nearly 70% seen once. Study conclusions and caveats: The study observed clonal expansion of CD4+ and CD8+ blood T cells by week 6 at 0.1 to 3.0 mg/kg.

The V and J ends lost 6 bases and 7 bases, in that order; junction bases with no gene match: 9. This CDR3 has 14 amino acids. Looked up from germline, CDR1 is MGHRA and CDR2 is YSYEKL. The material sequenced was CD4+ or CD8+ T cells sorted from blood, taken in a trial of the OX40 agonist ivuxolimab. The TCR sequence derives from an adult with an advanced solid tumor such as melanoma, head and neck, liver or kidney cancer. The chain employs TRBV4-1 and TRBJ1-1, with TRBD1 identical over 9 bases. The CDR3 region has the DNA TGCGCCAGCAGATTGGGGGTGGGACAGGGTGAAGCTTTCTTT. Translation gives CASRLGVGQGEAFF.